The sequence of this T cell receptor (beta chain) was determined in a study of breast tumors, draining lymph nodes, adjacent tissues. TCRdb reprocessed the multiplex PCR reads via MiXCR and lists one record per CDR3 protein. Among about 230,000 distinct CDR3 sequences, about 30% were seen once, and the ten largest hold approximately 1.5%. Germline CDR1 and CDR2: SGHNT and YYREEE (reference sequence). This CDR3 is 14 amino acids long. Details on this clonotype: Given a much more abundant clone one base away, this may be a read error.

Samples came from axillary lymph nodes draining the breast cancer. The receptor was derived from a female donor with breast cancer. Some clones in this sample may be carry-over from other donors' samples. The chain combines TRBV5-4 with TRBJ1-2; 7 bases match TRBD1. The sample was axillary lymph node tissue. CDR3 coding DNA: TGTGTCAGCAGCTTGGACAGGACGTCCGGTGGCTACACCTTC. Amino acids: CVSSLDRTSGGYTF.